This T cell receptor beta chain is from a study of cytomegalovirus exposure and HLA in healthy donors. The CDR3 covers 13 residues. Germline CDR1 MNHNY, CDR2 SVGAGI (reference sequence). V dropped 6 bases and J dropped 0 bases, with 8 bases sitting between them. The PCR made use of 60 Vbeta and 13 Jbeta primers. The method was immunoSEQ multiplex PCR; TCRdb's version includes in-frame clones alone and lacks a portion of them. The sample lists 100,000 to 150,000 clones, about three quarters seen once, with approximately 1.7% in the top ten. The source is a woman in her forties in good health and CMV-seronegative. The material sequenced was PBMCs. The chain uses TRBV6-6 and TRBJ1-1; D gene ambiguous. CDR3 residues: CASSQTLNTEAFF. The CDR3 nucleotides read TGTGCCAGCAGCCAAACTCTGAACACTGAAGCTTTCTTT.